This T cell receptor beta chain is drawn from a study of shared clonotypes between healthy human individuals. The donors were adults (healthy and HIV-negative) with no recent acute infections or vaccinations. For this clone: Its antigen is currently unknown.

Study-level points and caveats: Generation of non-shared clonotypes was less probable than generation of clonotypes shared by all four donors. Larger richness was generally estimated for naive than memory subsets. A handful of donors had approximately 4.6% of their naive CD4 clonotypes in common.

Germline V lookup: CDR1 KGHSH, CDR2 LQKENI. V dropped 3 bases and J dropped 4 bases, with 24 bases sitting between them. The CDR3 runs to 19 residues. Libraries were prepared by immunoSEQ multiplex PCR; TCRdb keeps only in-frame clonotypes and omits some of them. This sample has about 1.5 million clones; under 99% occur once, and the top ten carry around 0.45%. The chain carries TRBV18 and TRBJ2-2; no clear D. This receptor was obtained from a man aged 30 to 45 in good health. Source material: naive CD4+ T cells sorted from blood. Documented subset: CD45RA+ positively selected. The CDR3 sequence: CASSPRGLRGTRSTGELFF. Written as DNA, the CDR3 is TGTGCCAGCTCACCCCGAGGATTACGCGGAACCCGCAGCACCGGGGAGCTGTTTTTT.